This TCR beta chain was sequenced for a study of vaccination effects on CD4 cells after COVID-19. Per germline, CDR1 KGHSH and CDR2 LQKENI. This CDR3 spans 16 amino acids. Losses at the gene ends were 0 bases for V and 1 base for J; bases not matched to a gene: 2. The repertoire was sequenced with immunoSEQ multiplex PCR; TCRdb's copy has only in-frame clones and lacks some. The top ten hold around 7% of the sample, which has 30,000 to 35,000 clones, approximately 77% seen once. CD4+ T cell isolation took place after 10 days of culture. The person had a PCR-confirmed SARS-CoV-2 infection during March to December 2020. Participants were given two doses of BNT162b2 or mRNA-1273 vaccine. About this clone itself: Its antigen is unidentified.

Here the sequenced sample was CD4+ T cells from PBMCs cultured without peptide, taken after COVID-19 vaccination. This chain links TRBV18 with TRBJ2-5; 10 bases agree with TRBD2. The sequence came from a human donor who had a prior SARS-CoV-2 infection. The CDR3 loop is CASSPPSSGGQETQYF. The DNA of the CDR3 is TGTGCCAGCTCACCACCCTCTAGCGGGGGCCAAGAGACCCAGTACTTC.